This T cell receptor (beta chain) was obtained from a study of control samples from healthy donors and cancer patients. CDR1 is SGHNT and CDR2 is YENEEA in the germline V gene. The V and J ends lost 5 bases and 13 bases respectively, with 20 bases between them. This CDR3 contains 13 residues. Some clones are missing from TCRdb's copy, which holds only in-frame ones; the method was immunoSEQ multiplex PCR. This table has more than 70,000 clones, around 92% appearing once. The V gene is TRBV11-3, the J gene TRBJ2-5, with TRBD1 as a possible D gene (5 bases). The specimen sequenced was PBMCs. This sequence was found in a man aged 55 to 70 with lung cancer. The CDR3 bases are TGTGCCAGCAGCCAAAATCGTGACAGCCGGGCGTACTTC. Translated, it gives CASSQNRDSRAYF.